The source of this T cell receptor (beta chain) is a study of cytomegalovirus exposure and HLA in healthy donors. Trimming pared 3 bases from V and 3 bases from J, leaving 15 bases between. This CDR3 has 15 amino acids. Germline assignment: CDR1 SGHDT and CDR2 YYEEEE. The PCR ran on 60 Vbeta and 13 Jbeta primers. Clones were read by immunoSEQ multiplex PCR, and TCRdb kept only the in-frame ones, dropping some. The repertoire holds some 150,000 clones, with 85% to 90% as singletons. Specimen: PBMCs. The chain uses TRBV5-6 and TRBJ1-2; D is possibly TRBD1 (5 bases). The sequence derives from a woman aged 25 to 39 in good health and CMV-seronegative. The DNA for the CDR3 is TGTGCCAGCAGCTCCCAGGGCCTTCATTACTATGGCTACACCTTC. Protein product: CASSSQGLHYYGYTF.